This is a list of T cell receptor beta chains from one sample in a study of shared clonotypes between healthy human individuals. Clones were sequenced by immunoSEQ multiplex PCR, and TCRdb holds only the in-frame ones, with some missing. The table shows about 2.4 million clones, with over 85% occurring only once. Source material: naive CD4+ T cells from PBMCs. These receptors originate from a man younger than 35 in good health. Some clones in this sample may be carry-over from other donors' samples. Each CDR3 is given with its conserved first and last residue. The D gene is left open where the match is weak. Rows give clone size only sometimes, using once, few, many, or a class for an expanded clone.

cdr3_aa | cdr3_nt | cdr3_length | j_call | clone_size | d_call | v_call
CASSQVASYNEQFF | TGTGCCAGCAGCCAAGTGGCCTCTTACAATGAGCAGTTCTTC | 14 | TRBJ2-1 | - | - | TRBV4-2
CAWSVMTGLPETQYF | TGTGCCTGGAGCGTTATGACAGGGCTCCCTGAGACCCAGTACTTC | 15 | TRBJ2-5 | - | TRBD1 | TRBV30
CASSPNRETTRDAFF | TGTGCCAGCTCACCCAATCGAGAGACTACCAGGGACGCTTTCTTT | 15 | TRBJ1-1 | few | - | TRBV18
CASSLIEETQYF | TGCGCCAGCAGCTTGATTGAGGAGACCCAGTACTTC | 12 | TRBJ2-5 | - | - | TRBV5-1
CASSEWGGYTF | TGTGCCAGCAGTGAATGGGGGGGCTACACCTTC | 11 | TRBJ1-2 | - | - | TRBV25-1
CASREGSGYGYTF | TGTGCCAGCAGAGAGGGATCGGGCTATGGCTACACCTTC | 13 | TRBJ1-2 | once | - | TRBV2
CASSDQLAGYGGTQYF | TGCGCCAGCAGCGACCAACTAGCGGGATATGGGGGGACCCAGTACTTC | 16 | TRBJ2-5 | - | TRBD2 | TRBV5-1
CASRTTGTGATQYF | TGTGCCAGCAGAACTACAGGGACTGGGGCGACCCAGTACTTC | 14 | TRBJ2-5 | - | - | TRBV11-2
CASSPLGPIMNTEAFF | TGTGCCAGCTCACCATTGGGTCCGATCATGAACACTGAAGCTTTCTTT | 16 | TRBJ1-1 | - | - | TRBV18
CASSDPRTFSETQYF | TGTGCCAGCAGTGACCCTCGGACTTTCTCGGAGACCCAGTACTTC | 15 | TRBJ2-5 | - | - | TRBV25-1